This T cell receptor beta chain stems from a study of CD8+CD57+ T cells in acquired aplastic anemia. Using genomic DNA as the template, TCR beta VDJ and CDR3 profiling was carried out. TCRdb itself ran the reads through MiXCR, one entry per CDR3 protein. This repertoire shows some 190,000 distinct CDR3 sequences, under 55% found once; its top ten account for 2.5% to 3.5%. Germline V gives CDR1 LNHNV, CDR2 YYDKDF (reference sequence). V lost 3 bases and J lost 8; bases outside the gene matches: 7. The CDR3 extends over 16 amino acids. The sequence was obtained from a human donor in good health. The sample comprised sorted CD4+, CD8+, or CD8+CD57+ T cells (not recorded which) from PBMCs. The J gene is TRBJ2-1, the V gene TRBV15; the match to TRBD2 covers 13 bases. The CDR3 region is CATSSFMTSGRYEQFF. DNA of the CDR3: TGTGCCACCAGCAGTTTCATGACTAGCGGGAGGTATGAGCAGTTCTTC.